The 8 T cell receptor beta chains below all came from one sample that was sequenced in a study of beta chain features in type 1 diabetes. cDNA synthesis used the whole RNA isolate, giving expressed TCRB sequences. The repertoire was sequenced with immunoSEQ multiplex PCR; TCRdb's copy has only in-frame clones and lacks some. Of under 250,000 clones in the sample, 13% to 15% were seen once. The sample consisted of naive CD4+ T cells from blood. The receptor source for this set is a woman aged 35 to 49 in good health.

The chain joins TRBV6-6 to TRBJ2-7; TRBD1 aligns across 8 bases. The CDR3 is 13 residues long. Losses at the gene ends were 5 bases for V and 5 bases for J; bases not matched to a gene: 5. Germline CDR1 and CDR2: MNHNY and SVGAGI (reference sequence). CDR3 in DNA: TGTGCCAGCAGTCCCGGACAGGGCAACGAGCAGTACTTC. Translated: CASSPGQGNEQYF.

Regarding this clone: In the same sample, other DNA sequences code for this CDR3. The chain recombines TRBV7-2 with TRBJ1-1, with TRBD1 matching 7 bases. V gave up 5 bases and J gave up 1 base; unmatched junction bases: 4. The CDR3 contains 14 residues. CDR1 SGHTA and CDR2 FQGNSA come from the germline V gene. The chain's CDR3 is CASSLRDRNTEAFF. CDR3 bases: TGTGCCAGCAGCCTCCGGGACAGGAACACTGAAGCTTTCTTT. Full variable domain (remainder filled in from reference TRBV7-2 and TRBJ1-1): GAGVSQSPSNKVTEKGKDVELRCDPISGHTALYWYRQSLGQGLEFLIYFQGNSAPDKSGLPSDRFSAERTGGSVSTLTIQRTQQEDSAVYLCASSLRDRNTEAFFGQGTRLTVV.

This clone was counted a few times. The rearrangement uses TRBV2 and TRBJ2-7, with TRBD2 as a possible D gene (6 bases). The CDR3 is 15 residues long. V was pared by 6 bases and J by 4 bases, with 19 bases between. CDR1 is SNHLY, CDR2 FYNNEI, per germline. CDR3 residues: CASRWRGSAVYEQYF. In DNA form, the CDR3 reads TGTGCCAGCAGATGGAGGGGCTCGGCCGTTTACGAGCAGTACTTC.

This clone was seen a handful of times. This chain links TRBV6-5 with TRBJ2-3; D is perhaps TRBD2 (6 bases). Trimming stripped 2 bases from V and 0 bases from J, with 12 bases between. Germline V lookup: CDR1 MNHEY, CDR2 SVGAGI. CDR3 length equals 16 residues. DNA of the CDR3: TGTGCCAGCAGTTACCTTAGCGGAACAAGCACAGATACGCAGTATTTT. It encodes CASSYLSGTSTDTQYF.

This clone was counted only a few times. J is TRBJ2-7 and V is TRBV7-2, with 9 bases fitting TRBD2. There are 15 residues in the CDR3. Trimming at V came to 0 bases and at J to 2 bases, leaving 2 bases not matched to a gene. Germline lookup yields CDR1 SGHTA and CDR2 FQGNSA. As DNA, the CDR3 is TGTGCCAGCAGCTTAGCTCGGACTAGCGCCTACGAGCAGTACTTC. Translating it yields CASSLARTSAYEQYF.

This clone turned up a few times. J is TRBJ2-5 and V is TRBV7-9; D may be TRBD2 (6 bases). This CDR3 is built from 14 residues. V was clipped by 7 bases and J by 5 bases, with 17 bases between them. Germline V lookup: CDR1 SEHNR, CDR2 FQNEAQ (reference sequence). DNA of the CDR3: TGTGCCAGCACCGCGTCGGGACTGTCGGAGACCCAGTACTTC. It specifies CASTASGLSETQYF.

This clone has a handful of counts. J is TRBJ2-7 and V is TRBV18; 9 nucleotides match TRBD1. Germline CDR1 KGHSH, CDR2 LQKENI. With V trimmed by 5 bases and J by 2 bases, 4 bases remained unmatched. This CDR3 has 14 amino acids. CDR3 amino acids: CASSGGQGAYEQYF. For the CDR3, the DNA is TGTGCCAGCTCAGGGGGACAGGGCGCCTACGAGCAGTACTTC. Full variable domain (missing parts from reference TRBV18 and TRBJ2-7): NAGVMQNPRHLVRRRGQEARLRCSPMKGHSHVYWYRQLPEEGLKFMVYLQKENIIDESGMPKERFSAEFPKEGPSILRIQQVVRGDSAAYFCASSGGQGAYEQYFGPGTRLTVT.

V is TRBV5-6 and J is TRBJ1-1; weak D call: TRBD1 (6 bases). The V and J ends lost 2 bases and 2 bases respectively, with 19 bases between them. This CDR3 has 17 residues. Looked up from germline, CDR1 is SGHDT and CDR2 is YYEEEE. The CDR3 is CASSFFAQGAQNTEAFF. In nucleotides, the CDR3 is TGTGCCAGCAGCTTTTTTGCACAGGGTGCCCAAAACACTGAAGCTTTCTTT.